A selection of T cell receptor beta chains follows, all from one sample in a study of neurological immune-mediated disorders. TCRdb fed the 5' RACE reads into MiXCR, producing one record per CDR3 protein. The sample yields around 76,000 distinct CDR3 sequences, 9.5% to 13% seen once. The sequencing sample was made of PBMCs. These receptors were collected from a man aged 25-45 years in good health. Both conserved end residues are part of each CDR3. The order of the fields is V gene, J gene, clone size, D gene, CDR3 DNA, CDR3 protein. A D gene is named only where the DNA matches it firmly. Clone size is shown for a subset of rows, as once, few, many or a class of expanded clone.

>TRBV5-1|TRBJ2-1|many|TRBD2
TGCGCCAGCAGCTTGGCCGGGACTATGCGCAATGAGCAGTTCTTC
CASSLAGTMRNEQFF
>TRBV7-3|TRBJ1-1|many|-
TGTGCCAGCAGCTCCCCACCCGAGGTTGAAGCTTTCTTT
CASSSPPEVEAFF
>TRBV5-1|TRBJ2-2|many|-
TGCGCCAGCAGTCGGGACTCCCCGTCCACCGGGGAGCTGTTTTTT
CASSRDSPSTGELFF
>TRBV7-2|TRBJ2-3|many|-
TGTGCCAGCAGCCCCGACAGGATCCCCACAGATACGCAGTATTTT
CASSPDRIPTDTQYF
>TRBV5-1|TRBJ1-5|many|-
TGCGCCAGCAGCTTGGACGGACCCGATAGCAATCAGCCCCAGCATTTT
CASSLDGPDSNQPQHF
>TRBV27|TRBJ2-7|many|-
TGTGCCAGCAGTGATAGCTCCTACGAGCAGTACTTC
CASSDSSYEQYF
>TRBV5-5|TRBJ2-5|many|TRBD1
TGTGCCAGCAGTCCTGCGGCAGGGGGCCTTGAGACCCAGTACTTC
CASSPAAGGLETQYF
>TRBV10-3|TRBJ2-7|many|-
TGTGCCATCAGTGGAGGGACCTTGGGACGGTCGATTTCCTACGAGCAGTACTTC
CAISGGTLGRSISYEQYF
>TRBV15|TRBJ1-3|-|-
TGTGCCACCAGCAGGGCCGGAGGGGACCTATCAGGTCGGAACACCATATATTTT
CATSRAGGDLSGRNTIYF
>TRBV11-2|TRBJ2-2|many|TRBD2
TGTGCCAGCAGCCCAGCGGGGGTGAACACCGGGGAGCTGTTTTTT
CASSPAGVNTGELFF
>TRBV5-1|TRBJ1-2|many|-
TGCGCCAGCAGCTTGAGGCGAGGCTATGGCTACACCTTC
CASSLRRGYGYTF
>TRBV3-1|TRBJ2-7|few|-
TGTGCCAGCAGCCCCCTTGGGGGGAACGAGCAGTACTTC
CASSPLGGNEQYF
>TRBV5-1|TRBJ2-1|many|TRBD2
TGCGCCAGCAGCTTGCGGGAGGGCTACAATGAGCAGTTCTTC
CASSLREGYNEQFF
>TRBV6-2/TRBV6-3|TRBJ1-4|many|-
TGTGCCAGCACCGACCGACATCCTGCAACTAATGAAAAACTGTTTTTT
CASTDRHPATNEKLFF
>TRBV5-1|TRBJ2-3|-|TRBD1
TGCGCCAGCAGCTGGAGACAGGGAGTAACCACAGATACGCAGTATTTT
CASSWRQGVTTDTQYF
>TRBV10-3|TRBJ2-3|many|TRBD2
TGTGCCATCAGTGGCCCAGCGGGAGTAAGTGGCGCAGATACGCAGTATTTT
CAISGPAGVSGADTQYF
>TRBV7-2|TRBJ2-1|many|TRBD2
TGTGCCAGCAGCTTAGTGGGCGGGAGGGCCTTCAATGAGCAGTTCTTC
CASSLVGGRAFNEQFF
>TRBV5-1|TRBJ2-3|-|TRBD1
TGCGCCAGCAGCTTGGAAGACACAGGGGCCGGGATGGCGCAGTATTTT
CASSLEDTGAGMAQYF
>TRBV5-1|TRBJ1-1|many|-
TGCGCCAGCAGCTTGGGGGGGGAGAGTACTGAAGCTTTCTTT
CASSLGGESTEAFF
>TRBV27|TRBJ2-7|few|TRBD1
TGTGCCAGCAGCCTTGACAGGGATCGGGGCGGGGAGCAGTACTTC
CASSLDRDRGGEQYF
>TRBV5-1|TRBJ1-1|-|TRBD1
TGCGCCAGCACCATGGGGACAGGGGGGACTTTCTTT
CASTMGTGGTFF
>TRBV5-1|TRBJ2-1|many|-
TGCGCCAGCAGCTTGGGGGGGGGCCTATACAATGAGCAGTTCTTC
CASSLGGGLYNEQFF
>TRBV7-3|TRBJ2-1|many|TRBD2
TGTGCCAGCAGCTCCTCCAGCCCGACTAGCGGGAGGGCCTTAAATGAGCAGTTCTTC
CASSSSSPTSGRALNEQFF
>TRBV18|TRBJ2-7|many|-
TGTGCCAGCTCACCAGCGGGATCCTACGAGCAGTACTTC
CASSPAGSYEQYF
>TRBV27|TRBJ2-5|many|TRBD2
TGTGCCAGTTCTGGCGGGAGCGGGGAGACCCAGTACTTC
CASSGGSGETQYF
>TRBV20-1|TRBJ2-1|many|TRBD2
TGCAGTGCTAACCGACTAGCGGGAGGGATTGCGAGCTCCTACAATGAGCAGTTCTTC
CSANRLAGGIASSYNEQFF
>TRBV20-1|TRBJ2-6|many|-
TGCAGTGCTAGAGTCCACACTGGGGCCAACGTCCTGACTTTC
CSARVHTGANVLTF
>TRBV28|TRBJ2-7|-|-
TGTGCCAGCAAAAAAACTCCCGGTTCTCAGTACTTC
CASKKTPGSQYF
>TRBV29-1|TRBJ1-3|many|-
TGCAGCGTTGAGCAGTCACAGGGAAACACCATATATTTT
CSVEQSQGNTIYF
>TRBV28|TRBJ1-6|many|-
TGTGCCAGCAGTTCCCCGGGCTCCAAAGAGAATTCACCCCTCCACTTT
CASSSPGSKENSPLHF
>TRBV4-1|TRBJ2-1|many|-
TGCGCCAGCAGCCAATCGACAAATTACAATGAGCAGTTCTTC
CASSQSTNYNEQFF
>TRBV29-1|TRBJ2-3|many|-
TGCAGCGTTGAAAGCGGACACTGGTATTTT
CSVESGHWYF
>TRBV28|TRBJ1-5|many|-
TGTGCCAGCAGCACCCCGAAGGGGACCCATAGCAATCAGCCCCAGCATTTT
CASSTPKGTHSNQPQHF
>TRBV11-2|TRBJ2-7|-|TRBD1
TGTGCCAGCAGCCTTACAGGGGGCAAGACCTACGAGCAGTACTTC
CASSLTGGKTYEQYF
>TRBV20-1|TRBJ2-5|many|TRBD2
TGCAGTGCTGACCTACGGGGGGAGGAGACCCAGTACTTC
CSADLRGEETQYF
>TRBV18|TRBJ2-4|many|TRBD2
TGTGCCAGCTCACGCGCGGGAGAGATACTAGCCAAAAACATTCAGTACTTC
CASSRAGEILAKNIQYF
>TRBV28|TRBJ2-7|many|TRBD1
TGTGCCAGCAGTAATGGACAGGGGATTTCCTACGAGCAGTACTTC
CASSNGQGISYEQYF
>TRBV6-4|TRBJ2-5|many|TRBD2
TGTGCCAGCAGTGAAGAAGCGGGGAAGCCGGAGACCCAGTACTTC
CASSEEAGKPETQYF
>TRBV6-2/TRBV6-3|TRBJ2-1|medium-sized|-
TGTGCCAGCAGTGCAGACATAAGCTCCTACAATGAGCAGTTCTTC
CASSADISSYNEQFF
>TRBV7-2|TRBJ1-2|many|TRBD1
TGTGCCAGCAGCTCATCGGGACAGGACCTGGGGGGCTACACCTTC
CASSSSGQDLGGYTF
>TRBV28|TRBJ2-6|many|TRBD1
TGTGCCAGCCCGACAGGGATCCCTGGGGCCAACGTCCTGACTTTC
CASPTGIPGANVLTF
>TRBV7-9|TRBJ1-5|many|-
TGTGCCAGCAGCTGGGGAGGACAAACGAATCAGCCCCAGCATTTT
CASSWGGQTNQPQHF
>TRBV7-2|TRBJ2-3|medium-sized|TRBD2
TGTGCCAGCAGCTCTTCTGAGACTAGCGGGAGCTGGGATACGCAGTATTTT
CASSSSETSGSWDTQYF
>TRBV28|TRBJ1-3|-|-
TGTGCCACCACAAGGGGGGCTGGAAACACCATATATTTT
CATTRGAGNTIYF
>TRBV28|TRBJ2-1|many|-
TGTGCCAGCAGTCCGTACCCTACTAGTTTGAATGAGCAGTTCTTC
CASSPYPTSLNEQFF
>TRBV28|TRBJ2-5|many|TRBD1
TGTGCCAGCAGAACAGGGGGCACGGAGACCCAGTACTTC
CASRTGGTETQYF
>TRBV27|TRBJ2-7|-|-
TGTGCCAGCAGTACGATCGGAGGAGGTAACGAGCAGTACTTC
CASSTIGGGNEQYF
>TRBV29-1|TRBJ1-3|many|-
TGCAGCGTTGATCACAGGACGAGCTCTGGAAACACCATATATTTT
CSVDHRTSSGNTIYF
>TRBV12-3/TRBV12-4|TRBJ1-5|many|-
TGTGCCAGCAGTTTAGGGTTTAGCAATCAGCCCCAGCATTTT
CASSLGFSNQPQHF
>TRBV6-5|TRBJ1-2|many|TRBD1
TGTGCCAGCAGTTACACCCGGACAGGGGGTGGCTATGGCTACACCTTC
CASSYTRTGGGYGYTF